This TCR beta chain was captured by sequencing in a study of T-cell memory formation after mild COVID-19. Regarding the study as a whole: Shrinking CD4+ clones were chiefly CM and EM; CD8+ ones were chiefly EMRA.

Concerning this clonotype: The antigen remains undetermined.

TCRdb re-analysed the 5' RACE reads in MiXCR, keeping a single row per CDR3 protein. The sample records roughly 89,000 distinct CDR3 sequences, about 13% being singletons. The sequenced sample was PBMCs or a T cell subset sorted from them (not recorded which). The TCR was taken from an adult woman who had mild COVID-19 (a few samples of this study predate the infection). Cell type and time point are not known.

Written as DNA, the CDR3 is TGTGCCAGCAGCCGCCCCGGGCTAGTCGGAGAGACCCAGTACTTC. Protein: CASSRPGLVGETQYF. V usage is TRBV4-2 and J usage is TRBJ2-5; no reliable D call. Trimming removed 4 bases at V and 4 bases at J, with 16 bases between. This CDR3 contains 15 residues. Germline CDR1 reads LGHNA; CDR2 reads YNFKEQ.